This T cell receptor (beta chain) was retrieved from a study of cytomegalovirus exposure and HLA in healthy donors (dated by TCRdb to the late 2010s). Regarding the study in general: According to an earlier analysis of a few hundred of the donors, 150 million to 200 million T cells yielded 117 million unique TCR beta sequences and around 300 Gb of sequence data. To predict cytomegalovirus infection status, the study combined high-throughput TCR immunosequencing, statistical association of individual TCRs with disease status, and machine learning. Donor age, sex, ethnicity and CMV serostatus were collected together with the repertoire data. Genome-wide SNP genotypes for about 65% of the roughly 670 donors were used in a later genetic analysis, which treated that subset as a discovery cohort. Among the roughly 400 genotyped donors, about 83% belonged to the genetic ancestry cluster associated with self-reported Caucasian donors. The study used immunosequencing to profile the T cell repertoires of about 670 subjects and linked those repertoires to cytomegalovirus serostatus. In addition to the first cohort of several hundred subjects, a separate validation cohort of approximately 110 different subjects was used. The number of typed donors differed by locus: roughly 629-640 for A, B, C, DRB1 and DQB1; 500 to 550 for DQA1; fewer than 610 for DPA1; and around 470 for DPB1. On average, approximately 250,000 unique TCR beta nucleotide sequences were sequenced per donor among about 400 genotyped donors of the cohort, with around 19% of those sequences being non-productive. Every discovery cohort repertoire had been produced on one sequencing platform. Both class I and class II loci were covered by HLA typing, at four-digit resolution. Rather than drawing on any new phenotypic data, the later analysis identified candidate immune exposures from TCR beta sequences and the way those sequences occurred across donors. To study patterns of TCR occurrence, a later analysis re-analyzed previously published TCR beta repertoires from hundreds of donors and added high-resolution HLA genotyping. The study aimed to test whether cataloging public T cell receptors could reveal signatures of past pathogen exposure. Because of strong linkage in the cohort, roughly five DR-DQ haplotypes were treated as single units for association and clustering. Approximately 300 gigabases of sequencing data and around 88 million unique TCR sequences made up an early release that covered roughly 670 HLA-typed donors. An earlier analysis of 587 of the donors used high-throughput TCR beta sequencing to judge whether each TCR beta V gene segment behaved as functional or pseudogenic.

V loses 0 bases of germline sequence and J loses 0 bases, and the interval between the two ends is 14 bases. The CDR3 spans 17 residues, from the cysteine through the phenylalanine. Just CDR3 DNA is preserved here, 51 bases in frame from base 1. CDR1 and CDR2, looked up from the germline V gene, are SGHDT and YYEEEE. The cohort comprised around 690 healthy bone marrow donors. At the time of sampling, every cohort member was nominally healthy, though immune exposures that went unrecorded were likely present. The donor tested CMV seronegative, placing the donor among the 350 or so seronegative members of the cohort. A peripheral blood sample was collected from each donor, and TCR beta sequencing was performed on peripheral blood mononuclear cells. Genomic DNA extraction from the blood cell samples was performed with the Qiagen DNeasy Blood Extraction Kit. Overall study outcomes, separate from this receptor: In a later analysis, the rate of TCR association differed among HLA loci, with DRB1 alleles having the most associated TCRs and HLA-C alleles having the fewest. Some IMGT-functional V segments, including TRBV6-2 and TRBV6-3, could not be distinguished by the 87-base-pair reads and were therefore excluded. Specific HLA alleles were associated with 18,000 or so TCR beta sequences at a false discovery rate of 0.05 in a later analysis. In vitro tests confirmed that a few of the cytomegalovirus-associated TCR beta chains recognize cytomegalovirus antigens. The cohort was sequenced for TCR beta chains only, and without alpha or paired-chain data the features that could be detected were limited. In an earlier analysis of some 540 of the donors, most TCR beta V segments appeared in productive rearrangements about 90% or about 30% of the time, broadly matching IMGT annotations. A total of 150 to 200 TCR beta chains were listed by the study as associated with cytomegalovirus. According to the authors, the approach could potentially be generalized to other disease states and immunological phenotypes. Linkage disequilibrium might explain the correlated functional status among segregating V segments, but an unknown experimental factor could not be excluded. A later genetic analysis reported fewer N-insertions in productive TCRs among donors in an Asian-associated ancestry cluster than the roughly 650-donor mean. Roughly uniform sequencing depth across donors was assumed in presence/absence analyses, although this assumption may not hold. The classifier was reported to diagnose cytomegalovirus status with high specificity and sensitivity in both the original cohort and the validation cohort. The sequencing pipeline was judged likely to have produced a cluster of highly shared sequence variants as a technical artifact. A later analysis reported that several top co-occurrence clusters appeared linked to parvovirus B19, influenza, CMV and Epstein-Barr virus. Because counts were too low, about 15 rarely observed V segments, including chromosome 9 orphons, were left out of the earlier analysis of about 620 of the donors. In a later analysis, HLA-associated TCR beta chains showed more clonal expansion and lower generation probabilities than non-associated chains that were equally common. A further reported finding was that TCR beta sequences accurately predicted the HLA-A and HLA-B alleles for most subjects in the first cohort. According to a later analysis, most CMV-associated TCR beta chains appeared to be HLA-restricted, and the HLA associations seemed to be driven largely by CMV exposure. An association between a missense DCLRE1C variant and V-gene and J-gene trimming of TCR beta chains was found in a later genetic analysis and replicated in an independent cohort. Strong co-occurrence of HLA alleles, especially DR and DQ, made assigning TCR associations to individual alleles difficult. Most TCR sequences were seen in very few donors, while some public TCRs were found in many individuals. HLA typing was unavailable for some donors at each locus, so association tests used only the typed subset. CMV serostatus was the only immune exposure information available for the cohort.

On this clone: Its antigen is still unknown. Base quality data are lacking; no much larger clone is found one base away.

The library was prepared using the immunoSEQ multiplex PCR assay. For the multiplex PCR, a mixture combining 60 forward primers for TCR Vbeta segments and 13 reverse primers for TCR Jbeta segments was used. The CDR3 region of rearranged TCR beta genes was amplified from genomic DNA by a multiplex PCR assay. Amplified TCR beta libraries were sequenced as 87-base-pair reads on the Illumina HiSeq System. From the authors' description of their analysis: Across the roughly 700 repertoires, a later analysis counted about 81 million unique TCR beta chains, roughly 11 million of which were shared by at least two donors. A nearest-neighbor algorithm error-corrected the raw reads and collapsed the reads into unique sequences, merging closely related sequences to remove PCR and sequencing errors. V, D and J gene segments were assigned by aligning CDR3 sequences to IMGT reference sequences. For a sequence to be retained, a match of at least six nucleotides was required to both a V gene segment and a J gene segment. Rearrangements were classified as productive when the CDR3 lacked stop codons and remained in frame with V and J, and all other rearrangements were classified as non-productive. Following IMGT convention, CDR3 was defined as the stretch from the second conserved V-encoded cysteine to the conserved J-encoded phenylalanine. Sequences without an unambiguous match to a single V gene segment were excluded from the earlier analysis of a few hundred of the donors. An earlier analysis of fewer than 750 of the donors classified V segments as functional when productive rearrangements were above 56.7% and as segregating when the standard deviation between donors was above 5%. A statistical classification framework was built for diagnosing cytomegalovirus status from the catalog of TCR beta chain sequences. V and J gene assignment, in a later analysis, came from comparing TCR nucleotide sequences with IMGT/GENE-DB human TR gene sequences. In a later analysis, CDR3 sequences and most-parsimonious VDJ recombination scenarios were assigned using the TCRdist pipeline. In a later analysis, every TCR beta chain was defined by the combination of its CDR3 amino acid sequence and its V-gene family, and reads without a unique V-gene family were dropped. To address suspected cross-contamination and a sequencing artifact, a later analysis removed around 590 highly shared, low-generation-probability nucleotide sequences. In a later analysis, a clonal expansion index was calculated for each public chain from normalized within-repertoire ranks of inferred template counts. A later analysis computed generation probabilities with a VDJ recombination model fitted to out-of-frame rearrangements, and checked the results against IGoR. In a later analysis, TCR-TCR, TCR-HLA and TCR-CMV co-occurrence was scored with hypergeometric tests, and a repertoire-size bias correction was applied to TCR pairs. A later analysis estimated false discovery rates by permuting HLA or CMV assignments 20 times. In a later analysis, co-occurring TCRs were grouped with DBSCAN, and TCRdist sequence similarity was added when clustering was performed within HLA-allele-positive subsets. For co-occurrence clustering, repertoires with fewer than 30,000 or more than 120,000 public chains were excluded, along with 5 or 6 repertoires with anomalous nucleotide sharing. TCRdb re-hosts the immuneACCESS table, in-frame sequences only. Its copies lack some clones; in the studies checked, an unresolved V gene accounts for under half of them, and the cause for the rest is not known. That table furnishes V, J and clone size, whereas the DNA furnished D and trimming. The sample data list around 140,000 clones, and roughly 80% of these were observed just once. The ten most abundant clones make up 3% to 3.5% of the sample.

Sequencing was performed on PBMCs. In this chain, TRBV5-6 is recombined with TRBJ2-3, with TRBD1 tentatively as D gene (6 bases match). The source of this sequence is a man aged 40-49 years in good health and CMV-seronegative. The sequence in DNA is TGTGCCAGCAGCTTGGCTTTGACAGGCCTTAGCACAGATACGCAGTATTTT. It translates to CASSLALTGLSTDTQYF.